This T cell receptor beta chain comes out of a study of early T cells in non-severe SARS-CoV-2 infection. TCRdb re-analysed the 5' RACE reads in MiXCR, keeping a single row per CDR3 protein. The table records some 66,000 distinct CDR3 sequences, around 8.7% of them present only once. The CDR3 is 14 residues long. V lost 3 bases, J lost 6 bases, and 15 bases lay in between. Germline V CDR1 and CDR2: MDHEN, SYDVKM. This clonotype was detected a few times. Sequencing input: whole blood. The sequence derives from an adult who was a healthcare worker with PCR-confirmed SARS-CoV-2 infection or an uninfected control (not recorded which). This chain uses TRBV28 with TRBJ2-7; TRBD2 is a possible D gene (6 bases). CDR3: CASSFGGSVSEQYF. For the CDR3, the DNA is TGTGCCAGCAGTTTCGGGGGATCGGTATCCGAGCAGTACTTC. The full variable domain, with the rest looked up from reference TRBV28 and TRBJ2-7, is DVKVTQSSRYLVKRTGEKVFLECVQDMDHENMFWYRQDPGLGLRLIYFSYDVKMKEKGDIPEGYSVSREKKERFSLILESASTNQTSMYLCASSFGGSVSEQYFGPGTRLTVT.